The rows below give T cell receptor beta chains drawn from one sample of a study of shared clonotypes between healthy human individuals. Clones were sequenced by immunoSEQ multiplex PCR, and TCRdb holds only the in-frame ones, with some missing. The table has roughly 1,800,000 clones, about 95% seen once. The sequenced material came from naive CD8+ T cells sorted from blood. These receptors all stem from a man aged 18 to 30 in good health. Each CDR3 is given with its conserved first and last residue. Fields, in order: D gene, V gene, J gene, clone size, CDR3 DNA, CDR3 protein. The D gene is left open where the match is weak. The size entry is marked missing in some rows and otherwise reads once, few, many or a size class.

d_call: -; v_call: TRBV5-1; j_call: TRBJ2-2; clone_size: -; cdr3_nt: TGCGCCAGCAGCTTATACGGGGGAGGCACCGGGGAGCTGTTTTTT; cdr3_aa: CASSLYGGGTGELFF
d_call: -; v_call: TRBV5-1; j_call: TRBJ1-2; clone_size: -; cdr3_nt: TGCGCCAGCAGCTGGGCAGCTGGCTATGGCTACACCTTC; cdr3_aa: CASSWAAGYGYTF
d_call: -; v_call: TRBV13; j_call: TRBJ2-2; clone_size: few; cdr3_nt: TGTGCCAGCAGCCCGGGGCCGAACACCGGGGAGCTGTTTTTT; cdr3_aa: CASSPGPNTGELFF
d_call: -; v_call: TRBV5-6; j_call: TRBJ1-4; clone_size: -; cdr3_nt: TGTGCCAGCACCGTAGGGGCAACTAATGAAAAACTGTTTTTT; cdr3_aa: CASTVGATNEKLFF
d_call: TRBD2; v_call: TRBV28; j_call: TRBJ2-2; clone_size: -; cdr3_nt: TGTGCCAGCAGCCCCCCGGGGGGCACCGGGGAGCTGTTTTTT; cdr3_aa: CASSPPGGTGELFF
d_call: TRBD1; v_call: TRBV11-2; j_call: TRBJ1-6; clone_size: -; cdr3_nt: TGTGCCAGCAGCACCGGGACAGTAAGCTCCTATAATTCACCCCTCCACTTT; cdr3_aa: CASSTGTVSSYNSPLHF
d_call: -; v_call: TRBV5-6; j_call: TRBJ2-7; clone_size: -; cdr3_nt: TGTGCCAGCAGCATACCCGACAGATTCTTTGCCTTTGAGCAGTACTTC; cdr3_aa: CASSIPDRFFAFEQYF
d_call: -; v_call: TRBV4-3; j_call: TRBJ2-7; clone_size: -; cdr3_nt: TGCGCCAGCAGCCAAGTTGCCGGAGATAGCTCCTACGAGCAGTACTTC; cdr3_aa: CASSQVAGDSSYEQYF
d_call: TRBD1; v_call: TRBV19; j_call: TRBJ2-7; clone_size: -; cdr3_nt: TGTGCCAGTAGTATAGGAGGGGACAGGGGCGCCTACGAGCAGTACTTC; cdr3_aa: CASSIGGDRGAYEQYF
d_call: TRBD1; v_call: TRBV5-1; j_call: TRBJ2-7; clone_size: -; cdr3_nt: TGCGCCAGCAGCTTGGATCAGGGGGTTTCCTACGAGCAGTACTTC; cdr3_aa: CASSLDQGVSYEQYF
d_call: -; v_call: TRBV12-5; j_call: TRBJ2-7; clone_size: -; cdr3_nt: TGTGCTAGTGGTTTGTGGGTGTACGAGCAGTACTTC; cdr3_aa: CASGLWVYEQYF
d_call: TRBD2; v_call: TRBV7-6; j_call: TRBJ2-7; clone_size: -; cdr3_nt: TGTGCCAGCAGCTTAGGGCCTAGCGGGGGCTCCTACGAGCAGTACTTC; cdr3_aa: CASSLGPSGGSYEQYF
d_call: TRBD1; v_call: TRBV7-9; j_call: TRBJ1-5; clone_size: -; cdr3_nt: TGTGCCAGCAGCGGAACAGGGGGCTCCCAGCATTTT; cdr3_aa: CASSGTGGSQHF
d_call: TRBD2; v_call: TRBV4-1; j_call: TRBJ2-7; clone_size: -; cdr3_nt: TGCGCCAGCAGGTGGCTAGCGGGAGGGGCGTACGAGCAGTACTTC; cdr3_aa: CASRWLAGGAYEQYF
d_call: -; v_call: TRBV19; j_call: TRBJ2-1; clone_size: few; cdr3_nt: TGTGCCAGTAGTACCCGGGCCTACAATGAGCAGTTCTTC; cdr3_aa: CASSTRAYNEQFF
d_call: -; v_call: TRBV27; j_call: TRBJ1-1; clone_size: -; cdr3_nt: TGTGCCAGCAGTTTAGGGCCTGGGACTGAAGCTTTCTTT; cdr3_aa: CASSLGPGTEAFF
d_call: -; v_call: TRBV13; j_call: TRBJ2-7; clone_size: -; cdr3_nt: TGTGCCAGCAGCTTAGGCCTTGGAGAGGGCGAGCAGTACTTC; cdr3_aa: CASSLGLGEGEQYF
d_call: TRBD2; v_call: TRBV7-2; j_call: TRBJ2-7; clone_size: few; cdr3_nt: TGTGCCAGCAGCTTACTAGCGGGAGTCGACGAGCAGTACTTC; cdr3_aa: CASSLLAGVDEQYF
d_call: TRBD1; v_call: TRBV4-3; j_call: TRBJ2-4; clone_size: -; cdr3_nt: TGCGCCAGCAGCCCTGGACAGGGGTTGGACATTCAGTACTTC; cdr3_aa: CASSPGQGLDIQYF
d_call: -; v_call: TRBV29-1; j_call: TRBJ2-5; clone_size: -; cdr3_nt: TGCAGCGTTGGAGGGACTCTAAATACCCAAGAGACCCAGTACTTC; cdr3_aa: CSVGGTLNTQETQYF
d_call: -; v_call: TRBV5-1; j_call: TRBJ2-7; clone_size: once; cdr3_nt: TGCGCCAGCCGGAAGGACGGTTCCTACGAGCAGTACTTC; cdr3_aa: CASRKDGSYEQYF
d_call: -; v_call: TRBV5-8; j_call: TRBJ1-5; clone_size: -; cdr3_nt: TGTGCCAGCACCCACTGGGGGGGCGAAGGCAATCAGCCCCAGCATTTT; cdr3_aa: CASTHWGGEGNQPQHF
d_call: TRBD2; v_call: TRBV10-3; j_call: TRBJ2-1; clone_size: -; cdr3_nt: TGTGCCATCAGTGAGTCGGAGCGGGAGCCCAATGAGCAGTTCTTC; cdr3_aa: CAISESEREPNEQFF
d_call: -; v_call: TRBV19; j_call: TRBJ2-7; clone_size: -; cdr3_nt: TGTGCCAGTAGTCCCCGTGGAGGAAGCTCCTACGAGCAGTACTTC; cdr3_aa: CASSPRGGSSYEQYF
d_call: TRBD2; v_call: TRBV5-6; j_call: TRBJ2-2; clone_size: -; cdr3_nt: TGTGCCAGCAGCATCGGGACTACCCGAAGCACCGGGGAGCTGTTTTTT; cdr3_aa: CASSIGTTRSTGELFF
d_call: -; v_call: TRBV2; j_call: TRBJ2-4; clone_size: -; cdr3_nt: TGTGCCAGCAGTTCCCGGGACAAGGTTTTTTCTGAGGACTTC; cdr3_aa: CASSSRDKVFSEDF
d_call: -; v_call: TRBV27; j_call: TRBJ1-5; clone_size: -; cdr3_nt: TGTGCCAGCAGTTTAGCGGGGCAGCCCCAGCATTTT; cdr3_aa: CASSLAGQPQHF
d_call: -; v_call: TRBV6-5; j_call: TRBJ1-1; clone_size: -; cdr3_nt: TGTGCCAGCAGTTACGACCGGGTAGGAAACACTGAAGCTTTCTTT; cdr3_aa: CASSYDRVGNTEAFF
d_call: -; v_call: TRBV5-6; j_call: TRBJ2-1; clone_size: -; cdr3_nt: TGTGCCAGCAGCTTGAGTGTGGGCAGCTCCTACAATGAGCAGTTCTTC; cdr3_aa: CASSLSVGSSYNEQFF
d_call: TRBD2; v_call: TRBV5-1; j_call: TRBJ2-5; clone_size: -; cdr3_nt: TGCGCCAGCAGCAGCCGGACTAGCGCAACTGGGGAGACCCAGTACTTC; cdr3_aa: CASSSRTSATGETQYF
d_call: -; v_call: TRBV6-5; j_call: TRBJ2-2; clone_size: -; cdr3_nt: TGTGCCAGCAGTTACGAGATAGGCCGACCCGGGGAGCTGTTTTTT; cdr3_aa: CASSYEIGRPGELFF
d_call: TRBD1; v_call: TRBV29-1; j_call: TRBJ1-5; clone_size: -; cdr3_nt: TGCAGCGTTGTCTTTCACAGGGGCAAGGATCAGCCCCAGCATTTT; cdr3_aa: CSVVFHRGKDQPQHF
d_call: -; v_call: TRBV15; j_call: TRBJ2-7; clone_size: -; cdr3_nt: TGTGCCACCAGCACGGGACCATCCTACGAGCAGTACTTC; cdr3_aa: CATSTGPSYEQYF
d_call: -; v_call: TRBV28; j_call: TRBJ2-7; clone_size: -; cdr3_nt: TGTGCCAGCAGGGGAGGAGGGGAAAGATACGGGCAGTACTTC; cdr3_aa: CASRGGGERYGQYF
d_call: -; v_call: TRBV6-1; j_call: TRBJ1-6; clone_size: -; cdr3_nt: TGTGCCAGCAGTGAAGCGCCCAGAATGGGTTCACCCCTCCACTTT; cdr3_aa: CASSEAPRMGSPLHF
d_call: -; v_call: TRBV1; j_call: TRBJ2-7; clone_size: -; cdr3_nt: TGCACCAGCAGCCAAGATCCGGTGGGGGTGTCCTACGAGCAGTACTTC; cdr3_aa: CTSSQDPVGVSYEQYF
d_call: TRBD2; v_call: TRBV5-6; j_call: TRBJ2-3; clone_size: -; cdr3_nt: TGTGCCAGCAGCTTCTCTAGCGGGAGGGCCCCAGATACGCAGTATTTT; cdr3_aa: CASSFSSGRAPDTQYF
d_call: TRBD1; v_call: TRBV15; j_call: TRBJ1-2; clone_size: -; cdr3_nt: TGTGCCACCAGCCCCAAGGCAATAGGGACAGGGGGCTTCTATGGCTACACCTTC; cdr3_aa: CATSPKAIGTGGFYGYTF
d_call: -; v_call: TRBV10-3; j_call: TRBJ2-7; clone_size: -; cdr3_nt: TGTGCCATCAGTGAGGGGGGGGGACACACCACATCCTACGAGCAGTACTTC; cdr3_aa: CAISEGGGHTTSYEQYF
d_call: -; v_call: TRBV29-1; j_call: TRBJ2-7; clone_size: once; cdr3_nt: TGCAGCGTTGCTTTAGGGACAACCTACGAGCAGTACTTC; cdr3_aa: CSVALGTTYEQYF
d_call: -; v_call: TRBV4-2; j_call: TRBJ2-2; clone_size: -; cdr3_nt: TGTGCCAGCAGCCAAGAACTTCGCAGGGAAGGGACCGGGGAGCTGTTTTTT; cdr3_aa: CASSQELRREGTGELFF